This TCR beta chain was captured in a study of identifying expanded T cells in peripheral blood. Only in-frame clones appear in the TCRdb table, and some are missing; sequencing was by immunoSEQ multiplex PCR. The sample lists 84,000 or so clones; roughly 90% were seen once. The CDR3 spans 15 residues. Germline V gene sequence: CDR1 LGHNA, CDR2 YNFKEQ. The germline V and J ends were trimmed by 1 base and 9 bases, with 18 bases remaining between them. For this clone: Its target is unknown.

Study observations and caveats: Roughly 1.2 clones differed between technical replicates, versus around 16 and 19 over time.

This chain links TRBV4-2 with TRBJ2-5; tentatively, D is TRBD1 (6 bases). The source of this sequence is a person aged 18 to 70 in good health. Sequenced material: blood. CDR3 region: CASSQAGRASGAQYF. CDR3 in DNA: TGTGCCAGCAGCCAAGCGGGCCGGGCCTCAGGGGCCCAGTACTTC.